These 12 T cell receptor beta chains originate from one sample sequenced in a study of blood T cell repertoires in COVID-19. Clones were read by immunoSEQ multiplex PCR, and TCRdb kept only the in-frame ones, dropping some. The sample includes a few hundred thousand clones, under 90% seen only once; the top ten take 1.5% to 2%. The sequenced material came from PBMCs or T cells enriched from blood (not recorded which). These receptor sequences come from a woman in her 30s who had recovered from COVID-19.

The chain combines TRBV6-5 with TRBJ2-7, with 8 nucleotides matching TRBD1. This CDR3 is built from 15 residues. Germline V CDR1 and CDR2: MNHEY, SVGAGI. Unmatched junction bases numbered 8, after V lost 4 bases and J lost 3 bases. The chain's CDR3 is CASSLTGGSGYEQYF. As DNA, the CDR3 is TGTGCCAGCAGTTTAACAGGGGGATCGGGCTACGAGCAGTACTTC.

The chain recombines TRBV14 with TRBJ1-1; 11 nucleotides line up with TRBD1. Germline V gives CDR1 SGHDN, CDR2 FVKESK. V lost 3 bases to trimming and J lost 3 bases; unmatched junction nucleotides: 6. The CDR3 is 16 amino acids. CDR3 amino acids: CASSQRRGQGDTEAFF. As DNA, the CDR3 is TGTGCCAGCAGCCAGCGCAGGGGACAGGGGGACACTGAAGCTTTCTTT.

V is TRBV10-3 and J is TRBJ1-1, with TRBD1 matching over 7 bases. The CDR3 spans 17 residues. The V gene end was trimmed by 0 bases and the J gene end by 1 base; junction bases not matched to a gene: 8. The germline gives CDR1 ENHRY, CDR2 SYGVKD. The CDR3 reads CAISESKRGRGNTEAFF. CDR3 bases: TGTGCCATCAGTGAGTCGAAAAGGGGGCGCGGGAACACTGAAGCTTTCTTT.

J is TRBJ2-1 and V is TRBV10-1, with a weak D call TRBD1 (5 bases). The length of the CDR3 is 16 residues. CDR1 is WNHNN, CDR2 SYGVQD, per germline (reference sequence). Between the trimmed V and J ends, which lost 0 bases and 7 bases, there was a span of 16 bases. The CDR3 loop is CASSESGPGSKNEQFF. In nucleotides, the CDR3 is TGCGCCAGCAGTGAGTCGGGGCCAGGGTCAAAAAATGAGCAGTTCTTC.

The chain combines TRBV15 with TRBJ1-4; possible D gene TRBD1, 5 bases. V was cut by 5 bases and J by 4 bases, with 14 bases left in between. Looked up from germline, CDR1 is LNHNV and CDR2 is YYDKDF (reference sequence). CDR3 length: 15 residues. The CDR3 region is CATSYTRQGNEKLFF. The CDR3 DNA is TGTGCCACCAGCTACACACGCCAGGGTAATGAAAAACTGTTTTTT.

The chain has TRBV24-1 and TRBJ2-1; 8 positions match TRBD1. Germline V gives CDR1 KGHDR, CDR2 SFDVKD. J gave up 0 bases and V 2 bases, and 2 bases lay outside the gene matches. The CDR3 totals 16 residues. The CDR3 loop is CATSDSGTGSYNEQFF. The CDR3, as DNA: TGTGCCACCAGTGATTCCGGGACAGGCTCCTACAATGAGCAGTTCTTC.

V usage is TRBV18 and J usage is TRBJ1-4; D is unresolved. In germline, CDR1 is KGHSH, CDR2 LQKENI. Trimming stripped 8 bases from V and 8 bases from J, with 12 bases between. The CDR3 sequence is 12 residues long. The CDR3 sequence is CASQRAGEKLFF. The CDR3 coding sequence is TGTGCCAGCCAGAGGGCGGGGGAAAAACTGTTTTTT.

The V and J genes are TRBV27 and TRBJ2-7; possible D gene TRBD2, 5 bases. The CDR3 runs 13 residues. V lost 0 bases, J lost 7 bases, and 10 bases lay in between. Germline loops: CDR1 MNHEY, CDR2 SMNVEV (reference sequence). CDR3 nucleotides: TGTGCCAGCAGTTTATCCGGGGTCGGTGAGCAGTACTTC. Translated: CASSLSGVGEQYF.

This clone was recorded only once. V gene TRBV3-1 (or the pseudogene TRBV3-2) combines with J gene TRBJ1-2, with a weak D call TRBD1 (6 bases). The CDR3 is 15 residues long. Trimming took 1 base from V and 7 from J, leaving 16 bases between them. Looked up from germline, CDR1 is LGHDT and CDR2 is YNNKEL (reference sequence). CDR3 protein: CASSQVNRVAVGYTF. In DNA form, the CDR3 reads TGTGCCAGCAGCCAAGTCAACAGGGTTGCTGTTGGCTACACCTTC.

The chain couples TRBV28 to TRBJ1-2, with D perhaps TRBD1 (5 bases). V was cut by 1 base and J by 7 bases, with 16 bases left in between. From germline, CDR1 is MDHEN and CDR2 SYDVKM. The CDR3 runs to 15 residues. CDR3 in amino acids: CASSLLDNLRIGYTF. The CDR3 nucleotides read TGTGCCAGCAGTTTATTGGACAATTTGCGAATTGGCTACACCTTC.

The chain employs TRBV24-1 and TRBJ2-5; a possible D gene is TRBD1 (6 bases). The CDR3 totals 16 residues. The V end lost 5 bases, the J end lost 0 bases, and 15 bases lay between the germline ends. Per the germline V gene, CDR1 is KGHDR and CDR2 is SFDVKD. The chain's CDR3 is CATSGGTSLYQETQYF. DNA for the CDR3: TGTGCCACCAGTGGGGGGACATCCCTGTACCAAGAGACCCAGTACTTC.

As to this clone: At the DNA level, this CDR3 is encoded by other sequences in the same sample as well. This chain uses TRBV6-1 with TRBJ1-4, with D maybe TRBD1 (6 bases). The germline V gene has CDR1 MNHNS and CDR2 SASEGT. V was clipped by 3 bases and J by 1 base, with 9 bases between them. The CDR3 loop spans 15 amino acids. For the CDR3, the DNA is TGTGCCAGCAGTGACAGGGGATTAACTAATGAAAAACTGTTTTTT. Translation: CASSDRGLTNEKLFF.